This TCR beta chain was identified during a study of blood T cell repertoires in COVID-19. The wider study: Spain, Italy and the United States supplied samples that represented acute and convalescent COVID-19. Sample material is recorded as cDNA or gDNA derived from T cells, B-cell-depleted T cells, or PBMCs.

Germline CDR1 and CDR2: SEHNR and FQNEAQ (reference sequence). Trimming left V 0 bases short and J 3 bases short, with 9 bases between. The CDR3 covers 14 residues. Per the original methods: Estimation of nucleated cell counts was performed using reference gene primer amplification. The protocol was immunoSEQ multiplex PCR, while the TCRdb copy is restricted to in-frame clones and leaves out a portion. That table furnishes V, J and clone size, whereas the DNA furnished D and trimming. Of 350,000 to 400,000 clones listed, around 91% are singletons. The origin of this receptor is a man aged 18 to 30 with active or convalescent COVID-19. The chain joins TRBV7-9 to TRBJ2-7; D is ambiguous. The sample consisted of peripheral blood. CDR3 bases: TGTGCCAGCAGCTTAGCGGGCATATACTACGAGCAGTACTTC. It encodes CASSLAGIYYEQYF.